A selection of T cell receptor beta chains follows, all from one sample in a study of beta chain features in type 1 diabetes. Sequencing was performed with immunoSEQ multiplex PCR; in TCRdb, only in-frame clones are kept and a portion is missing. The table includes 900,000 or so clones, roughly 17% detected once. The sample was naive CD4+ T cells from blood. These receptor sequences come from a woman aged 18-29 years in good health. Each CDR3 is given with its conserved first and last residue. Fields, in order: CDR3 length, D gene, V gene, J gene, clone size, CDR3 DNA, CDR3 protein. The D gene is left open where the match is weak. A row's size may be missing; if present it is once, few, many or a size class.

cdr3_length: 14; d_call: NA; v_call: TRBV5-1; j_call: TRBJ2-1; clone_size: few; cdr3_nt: TGCGCCAGCAGCTTGCAGGCAGGGAACAATGAGCAGTTCTTC; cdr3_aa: CASSLQAGNNEQFF
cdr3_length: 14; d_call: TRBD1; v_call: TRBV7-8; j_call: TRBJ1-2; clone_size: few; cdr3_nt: TGTGCCAGCAGCTTAGAGCGGACAGGGTTTGGCTACACCTTC; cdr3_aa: CASSLERTGFGYTF
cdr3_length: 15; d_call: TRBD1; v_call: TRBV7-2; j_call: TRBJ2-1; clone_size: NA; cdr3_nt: TGTGCCAGCAGCCCCCGGGACAGGGGTGGTAATGAGCAGTTCTTC; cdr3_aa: CASSPRDRGGNEQFF
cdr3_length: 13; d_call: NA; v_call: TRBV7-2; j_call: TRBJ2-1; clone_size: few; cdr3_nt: TGTGCCAGCAGCTTAGTGGGGGTGCGGTACCAGTTCTTC; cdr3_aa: CASSLVGVRYQFF
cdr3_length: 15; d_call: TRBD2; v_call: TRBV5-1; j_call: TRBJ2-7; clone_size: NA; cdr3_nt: TGCGCCAGCAGCTTGGCGCTAGCGGGAGATGGCGAGCAGTACTTC; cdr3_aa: CASSLALAGDGEQYF
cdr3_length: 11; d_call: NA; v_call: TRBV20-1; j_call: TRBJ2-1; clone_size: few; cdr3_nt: TGCAGTGCTAAGTCCTACAATGAGCAGTTCTTC; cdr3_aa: CSAKSYNEQFF
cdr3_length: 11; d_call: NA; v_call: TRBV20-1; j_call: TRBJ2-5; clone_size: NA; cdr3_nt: TGCAGTGTGGTATTGGGAGAGACCCAGTACTTC; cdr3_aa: CSVVLGETQYF
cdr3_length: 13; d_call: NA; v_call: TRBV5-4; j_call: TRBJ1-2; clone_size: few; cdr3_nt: TGTGCCAGCAGCTTGCCACCGGGTTATGGCTACACCTTC; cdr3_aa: CASSLPPGYGYTF
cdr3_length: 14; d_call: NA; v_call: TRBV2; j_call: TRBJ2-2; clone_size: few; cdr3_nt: TGTGCCAGCAAGGAATTCGGGGTGGCCGGGGAGCTGTTTTTT; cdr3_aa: CASKEFGVAGELFF
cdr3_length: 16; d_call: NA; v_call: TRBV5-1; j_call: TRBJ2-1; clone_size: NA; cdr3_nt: TGCGCCAGCAGCTTGCTTAGCGGCAGGTCCTACAATGAGCAGTTCTTC; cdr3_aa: CASSLLSGRSYNEQFF
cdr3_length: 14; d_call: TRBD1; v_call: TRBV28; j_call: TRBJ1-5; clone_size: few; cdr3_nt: TGTGCCAGCAGCCAAGGGGGCAGCAATCAGCCCCAGCATTTT; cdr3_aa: CASSQGGSNQPQHF
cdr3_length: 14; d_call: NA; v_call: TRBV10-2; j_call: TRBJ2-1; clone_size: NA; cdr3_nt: TGCGCCAGCAGTGTACTTGCTAGGGACAATGAGCAGTTCTTC; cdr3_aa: CASSVLARDNEQFF
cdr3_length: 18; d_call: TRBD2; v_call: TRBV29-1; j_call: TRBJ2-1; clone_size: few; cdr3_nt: TGCAGCGTTGAAACCGGGACTAGCGGGCAGAGCTCCTACAATGAGCAGTTCTTC; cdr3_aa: CSVETGTSGQSSYNEQFF
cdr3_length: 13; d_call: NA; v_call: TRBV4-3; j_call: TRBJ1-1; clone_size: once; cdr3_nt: TGCGCCAGCAGCCAATCAACAAGGGCTGAAGCTTTCTTT; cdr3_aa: CASSQSTRAEAFF
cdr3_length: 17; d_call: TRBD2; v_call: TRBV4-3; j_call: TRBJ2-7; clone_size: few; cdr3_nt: TGCGCCAGCAGCCTAATGCTGTCACTAGCGGGAGGTTACGAGCAGTACTTC; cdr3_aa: CASSLMLSLAGGYEQYF
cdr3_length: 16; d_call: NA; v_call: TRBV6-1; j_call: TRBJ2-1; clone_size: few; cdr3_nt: TGTGCCAGCAGTGAGGCTGTCATCGGCTCCTACAATGAGCAGTTCTTC; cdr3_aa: CASSEAVIGSYNEQFF
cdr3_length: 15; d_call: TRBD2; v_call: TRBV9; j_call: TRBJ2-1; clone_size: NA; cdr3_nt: TGTGCCAGCAGCGTAGGCGGGAGTGTTTCCAATGAGCAGTTCTTC; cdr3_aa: CASSVGGSVSNEQFF
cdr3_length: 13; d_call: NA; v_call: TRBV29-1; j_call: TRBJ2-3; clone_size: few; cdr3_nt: TGCAGCGTTCAACCGCAGGTCCCAGATACGCAGTATTTT; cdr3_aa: CSVQPQVPDTQYF
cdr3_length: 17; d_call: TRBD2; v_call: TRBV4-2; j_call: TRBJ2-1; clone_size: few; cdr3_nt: TGTGCCAGCAGCCCCGGACTAGCGGCGAGCTCCTACAATGAGCAGTTCTTC; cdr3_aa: CASSPGLAASSYNEQFF
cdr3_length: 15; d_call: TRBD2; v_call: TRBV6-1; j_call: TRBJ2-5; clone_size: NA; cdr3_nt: TGTGCCAGCAGGGAGCGGGGGGCTCCTCAAGAGACCCAGTACTTC; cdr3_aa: CASRERGAPQETQYF
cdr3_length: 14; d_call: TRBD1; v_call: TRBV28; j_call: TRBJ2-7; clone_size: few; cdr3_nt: TGTGCCAGCAGTCCGGGACAGGGACCCTACGAGCAGTACTTC; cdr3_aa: CASSPGQGPYEQYF
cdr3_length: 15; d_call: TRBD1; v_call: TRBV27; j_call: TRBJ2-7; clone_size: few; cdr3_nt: TGTGCCAGCAGTCTCTACGGACAGGGCTCCTACGAGCAGTACTTC; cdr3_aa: CASSLYGQGSYEQYF
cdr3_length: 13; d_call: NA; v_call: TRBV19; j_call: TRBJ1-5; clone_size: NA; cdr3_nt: TGTGCCAGTAGTATATGGGGTAGTCAGCCCCAGCATTTT; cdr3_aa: CASSIWGSQPQHF
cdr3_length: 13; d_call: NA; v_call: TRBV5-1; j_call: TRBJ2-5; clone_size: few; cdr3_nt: TGCGCCAGCAGCCAGGCAGAGTTTGGGACCCAGTACTTC; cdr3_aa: CASSQAEFGTQYF
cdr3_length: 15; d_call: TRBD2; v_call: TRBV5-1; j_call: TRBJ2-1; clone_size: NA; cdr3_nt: TGCGCCAGCATCAGGACTAGCGGATTATACAATGAGCAGTTCTTC; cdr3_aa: CASIRTSGLYNEQFF
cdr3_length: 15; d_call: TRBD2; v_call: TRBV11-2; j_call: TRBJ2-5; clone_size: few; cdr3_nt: TGTGCCAGCAGCTTATGGCTAGCGGTGCAAGAGACCCAGTACTTC; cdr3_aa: CASSLWLAVQETQYF
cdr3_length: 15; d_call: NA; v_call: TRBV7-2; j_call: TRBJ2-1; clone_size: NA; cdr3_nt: TGTGCCAGCAGCGAATCCGCTGGCGGGTACAATGAGCAGTTCTTC; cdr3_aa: CASSESAGGYNEQFF
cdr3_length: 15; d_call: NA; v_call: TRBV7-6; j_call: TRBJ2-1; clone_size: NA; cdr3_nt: TGTGCCAGCAGCTTAGGCGGATACTCCTACAATGAGCAGTTCTTC; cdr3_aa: CASSLGGYSYNEQFF
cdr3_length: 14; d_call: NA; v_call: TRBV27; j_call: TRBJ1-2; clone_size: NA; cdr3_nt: TGTGCCAGCAGAGATGCAGGTGGGGGCTCTGGCTACACCTTC; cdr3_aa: CASRDAGGGSGYTF
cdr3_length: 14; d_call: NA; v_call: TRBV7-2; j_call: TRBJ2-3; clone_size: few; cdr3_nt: TGTGCCAGCAGCTGGGCGACAGGCACAGATACGCAGTATTTT; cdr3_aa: CASSWATGTDTQYF
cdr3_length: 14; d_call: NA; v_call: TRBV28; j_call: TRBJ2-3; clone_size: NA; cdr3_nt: TGTGCCAGCACTGTGAGGGCCCACACAGATACGCAGTATTTT; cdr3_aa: CASTVRAHTDTQYF
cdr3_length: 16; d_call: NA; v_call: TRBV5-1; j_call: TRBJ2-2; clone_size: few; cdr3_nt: TGCGCCAGCAGCTCGTCCCCTGGGCTTCCGGACGGGGAGCTGTTTTTT; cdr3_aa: CASSSSPGLPDGELFF
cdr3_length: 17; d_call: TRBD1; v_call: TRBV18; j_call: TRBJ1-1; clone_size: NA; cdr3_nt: TGTGCCAGCTCACCGTTCGGGGACAGGGGCATGAACACTGAAGCTTTCTTT; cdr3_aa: CASSPFGDRGMNTEAFF
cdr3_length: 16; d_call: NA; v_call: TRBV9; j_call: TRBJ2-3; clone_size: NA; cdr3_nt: TGTGCCAGCAGCGTAGGCCCGGGAACCCGAACAGATACGCAGTATTTT; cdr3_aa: CASSVGPGTRTDTQYF
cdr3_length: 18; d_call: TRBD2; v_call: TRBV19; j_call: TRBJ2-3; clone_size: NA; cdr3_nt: TGTGCCAGTAGTATTTCCGGGACTAGCGGGCCACGCACAGATACGCAGTATTTT; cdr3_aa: CASSISGTSGPRTDTQYF
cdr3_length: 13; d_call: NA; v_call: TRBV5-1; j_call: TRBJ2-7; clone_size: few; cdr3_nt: TGCGCCAGCAGCTTTGGGGACCTGGGGGAGCAGTACTTC; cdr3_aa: CASSFGDLGEQYF
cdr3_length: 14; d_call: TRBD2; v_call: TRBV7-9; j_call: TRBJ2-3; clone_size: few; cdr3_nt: TGTGCCAGCAGCACAGCACGTGGGAGGGAAACGCAGTATTTT; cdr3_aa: CASSTARGRETQYF
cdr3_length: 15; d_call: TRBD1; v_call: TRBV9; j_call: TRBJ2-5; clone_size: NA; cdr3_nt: TGTGCCAGCAGCGCGGAGACAGGGGGCAGGGAGACCCAGTACTTC; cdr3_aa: CASSAETGGRETQYF
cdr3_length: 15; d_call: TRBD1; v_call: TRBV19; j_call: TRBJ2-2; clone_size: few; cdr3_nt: TGTGCCAGTAGTCCCGGGACAGAGAACACCGGGGAGCTGTTTTTT; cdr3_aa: CASSPGTENTGELFF
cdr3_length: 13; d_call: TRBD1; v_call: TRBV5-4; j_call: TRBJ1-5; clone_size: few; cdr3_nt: TGTGCCAGCAGCTGGGGACAGGGCCAGCCCCAGCATTTT; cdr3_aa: CASSWGQGQPQHF
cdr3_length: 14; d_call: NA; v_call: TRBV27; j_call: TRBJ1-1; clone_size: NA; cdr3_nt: TGTGCCAGCAGACCGCGGGCCAAGAACACTGAAGCTTTCTTT; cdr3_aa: CASRPRAKNTEAFF
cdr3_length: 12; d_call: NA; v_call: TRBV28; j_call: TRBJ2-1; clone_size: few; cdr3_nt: TGTGCCAGCAGTGTCGGGAGTTTAGAGCAGTTCTTC; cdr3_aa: CASSVGSLEQFF
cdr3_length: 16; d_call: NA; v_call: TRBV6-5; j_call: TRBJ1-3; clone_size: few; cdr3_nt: TGTGCCAGCAGTTACTCGACCGCGGGATCTGGAAACACCATATATTTT; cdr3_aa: CASSYSTAGSGNTIYF
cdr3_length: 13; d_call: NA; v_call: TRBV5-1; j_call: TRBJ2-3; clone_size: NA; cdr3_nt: TGCGCCAGCAGCTTGGACCGCACAGATACGCAGTATTTT; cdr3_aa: CASSLDRTDTQYF
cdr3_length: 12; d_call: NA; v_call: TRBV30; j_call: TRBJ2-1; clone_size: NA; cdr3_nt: TGTGCGCACCCCACTAGTGCGAATGAGCAGTTCTTC; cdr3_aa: CAHPTSANEQFF
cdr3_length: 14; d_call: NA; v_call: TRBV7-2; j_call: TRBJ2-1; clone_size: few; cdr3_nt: TGTGCCAGCAGCTTACTTGGCGGATACAATGAGCAGTTCTTC; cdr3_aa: CASSLLGGYNEQFF
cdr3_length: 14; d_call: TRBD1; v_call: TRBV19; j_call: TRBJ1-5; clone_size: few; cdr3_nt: TGTGCCAGCTCGGGGACAGGGGGCAATCAGCCCCAGCATTTT; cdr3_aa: CASSGTGGNQPQHF
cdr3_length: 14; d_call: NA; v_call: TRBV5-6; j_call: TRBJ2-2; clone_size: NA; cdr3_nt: TGTGCCAGCAGCTTGGTGTCTGCACCGGCGGAGCTGTTTTTT; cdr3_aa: CASSLVSAPAELFF
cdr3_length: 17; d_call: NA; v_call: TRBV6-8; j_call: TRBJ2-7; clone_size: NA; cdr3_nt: TGTGCCAGCAGTTACTCGATACGCCAGGGCTTCTCCTACGAGCAGTACTTC; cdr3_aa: CASSYSIRQGFSYEQYF
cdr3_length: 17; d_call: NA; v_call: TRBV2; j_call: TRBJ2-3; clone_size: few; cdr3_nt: TGTGCCAGCCTCGCCGTGACAGGTAAAAGAAGCACAGATACGCAGTATTTT; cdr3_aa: CASLAVTGKRSTDTQYF
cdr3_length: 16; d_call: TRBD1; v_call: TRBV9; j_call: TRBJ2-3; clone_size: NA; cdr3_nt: TGTGCCAGCAGTCGTACTGAAGACAGGGTCACAGATACGCAGTATTTT; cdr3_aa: CASSRTEDRVTDTQYF
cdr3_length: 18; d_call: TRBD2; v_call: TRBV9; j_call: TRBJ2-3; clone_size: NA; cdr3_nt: TGTGCCAGCAGCGCAGACCCAACTATAGCGGGAGGTCGGGATACGCAGTATTTT; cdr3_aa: CASSADPTIAGGRDTQYF
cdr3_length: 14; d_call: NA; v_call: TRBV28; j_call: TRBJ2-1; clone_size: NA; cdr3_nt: TGTGCCAGCAGCACTAGCTCCCCTAACAATGAGCAGTTCTTC; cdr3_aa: CASSTSSPNNEQFF